The text below deals with one T cell receptor (beta chain). This entry belongs to a study of early T cells in non-severe SARS-CoV-2 infection. In TCRdb, the 5' RACE reads were re-called with MiXCR into one record per CDR3 protein. The sample holds some 34,000 distinct CDR3 sequences, 4% to 5% seen once. This sequence originates from an adult who was a healthcare worker with PCR-confirmed SARS-CoV-2 infection or an uninfected control (not recorded which). Sequencing was carried out using whole blood.

This CDR3 is CASSQPLLSGNTIYF. DNA for the CDR3: TGTGCCAGCAGCCAACCTCTACTCTCTGGAAACACCATATATTTT. This chain links TRBV3-1 with TRBJ1-3; the D is unclear. The CDR3 is made up of 15 amino acids. Per germline, CDR1 LGHDT and CDR2 YNNKEL (reference sequence). The V and J ends lost 2 bases and 0 bases respectively, with 8 bases between them.